The 29 T cell receptor beta chains reported below all come from one sample, sequenced in a study of T cell repertoires in ileal Crohn's disease. The assay was immunoSEQ multiplex PCR, and TCRdb's table has in-frame clones only and misses some. The sample has about 14,000 clones, around four fifths seen once. What was sequenced was ileal tissue. Every receptor here comes from an adult with Crohn's disease.

CDR3: CASSRDRGYTEAFF. CDR3 nucleotide sequence: TGTGCCAGCAGCAGGGACAGGGGATACACTGAAGCTTTCTTT. This chain joins TRBV21-1 and TRBJ1-1; the D call in the table, TRBD1, was not verified against the DNA. TRBV21-1 is termed a pseudogene. The CDR3 extends over 14 amino acids.

This chain uses TRBV20-1 with TRBJ1-1, with D uncertain. Germline CDR1 reads DFQATT; CDR2 reads SNEGSKA (reference sequence). The CDR3 totals 11 residues. The chain's CDR3 is CSVWRDTEAFF. CDR3 bases: TGCAGCGTATGGCGGGACACTGAAGCTTTCTTT.

The rearrangement links TRBV6-1 to TRBJ1-5, with D perhaps TRBD1 (6 bases). The germline V and J ends were trimmed by 5 bases and 0 bases, with 11 bases remaining between them. The CDR3 is 15 residues long. The germline CDR1 and CDR2 sequences are MNHNS and SASEGT. The CDR3 coding sequence is TGTGCCAGCAGTCAACAGGGTTCTAGCAATCAGCCCCAGCATTTT. It is translated as CASSQQGSSNQPQHF.

V usage is TRBV2 and J usage is TRBJ1-2, with D possibly TRBD1 on 6 matching bases. Germline CDR1 reads SNHLY; CDR2 reads FYNNEI. CDR3 length: 14 amino acids. The V and J ends lost 6 bases and 8 bases respectively, with 19 bases between them. The CDR3 sequence: CASRPPGQREGYTF. In nucleotides, the CDR3 is TGTGCCAGCAGACCACCTGGACAGAGAGAGGGCTACACCTTC. The whole variable domain, remainder taken from reference TRBV2 and TRBJ1-2, is EPEVTQTPSHQVTQMGQEVILRCVPISNHLYFYWYRQILGQKVEFLVSFYNNEISEKSEIFDDQFSVERPDGSNFTLKIRSTKLEDSAMYFCASRPPGQREGYTFGSGTRLTVV.

This clone has just a few counts. DNA of the CDR3: TGTGCCAGCTCACCGGGACTAGCGGGAATGGACGAGCAGTACTTC. Translation gives CASSPGLAGMDEQYF. This rearrangement joins TRBV18 to TRBJ2-7, with TRBD2 matching 13 bases. Looked up from germline, CDR1 is KGHSH and CDR2 is LQKENI. Unmatched junction bases numbered 4, after V lost 3 bases and J lost 5 bases. This CDR3 region has 15 residues. The full variable domain, rest sourced from reference TRBV18 and TRBJ2-7, is NAGVMQNPRHLVRRRGQEARLRCSPMKGHSHVYWYRQLPEEGLKFMVYLQKENIIDESGMPKERFSAEFPKEGPSILRIQQVVRGDSAAYFCASSPGLAGMDEQYFGPGTRLTVT.

The rearrangement uses TRBV5-1 and TRBJ2-7; tentative D call: TRBD2 (6 bases). CDR1 and CDR2 from the germline V gene are SGHRS and YFSETQ. This CDR3 has 14 residues. Trimming removed 0 bases at V and 0 bases at J, with 7 bases between. The DNA for the CDR3 is TGCGCCAGCAGCTTGGTCGGGGGCTCCTACGAGCAGTACTTC. It specifies CASSLVGGSYEQYF.

The chain joins TRBV14 to TRBJ1-2, with D uncertain. The ends were cut back, 5 bases at V and 8 bases at J, with 15 bases in the middle. This CDR3 has 13 amino acids. Germline V gene lookup returns CDR1 SGHDN and CDR2 FVKESK. The CDR3 reads CASSRELFNGYTF. The CDR3 coding sequence is TGTGCCAGCAGCAGGGAGTTATTTAACGGCTACACCTTC.

This chain uses TRBV19 with TRBJ2-1; TRBD2 matches 7 bases. V gave up 2 bases and J gave up 0 bases; unmatched junction bases: 4. CDR1 and CDR2 (germline): LNHDA, SQIVND (reference sequence). This CDR3 is 16 amino acids long. The CDR3 sequence is CASSIKRGSSYNEQFF. The CDR3 DNA is TGTGCCAGTAGTATAAAGCGGGGAAGCTCCTACAATGAGCAGTTCTTC.

The V gene is TRBV19, the J gene TRBJ1-2; the match to TRBD1 covers 7 bases. From germline, CDR1 is LNHDA and CDR2 SQIVND (reference sequence). The CDR3 extends over 13 amino acids. The junction had 6 bases not matched to a gene; V was cut back by 6 bases and J by 5 bases. The CDR3 DNA sequence: TGTGCCAGTAGCCCGGGACAGAAATATGGCTACACCTTC. This codes for CASSPGQKYGYTF.

DNA for the CDR3: TGTGCCAGCAGCGTAGTCCCTAGCGGGGGGGGCTCCTACAATGAGCAGTTCTTC. Translating gives CASSVVPSGGGSYNEQFF. The chain links TRBV9 to TRBJ2-1; TRBD2 matches 12 bases. V gave up 0 bases and J gave up 0 bases; unmatched junction bases: 4. This CDR3 region has 18 residues. Germline values: CDR1 SGDLS, CDR2 YYNGEE. The full variable domain, its missing parts supplied by reference TRBV9 and TRBJ2-1, is DSGVTQTPKHLITATGQRVTLRCSPRSGDLSVYWYQQSLDQGLQFLIQYYNGEERAKGNILERFSAQQFPDLHSELNLSSLELGDSALYFCASSVVPSGGGSYNEQFFGPGTRLTVL.

This clone was found once. The chain recombines TRBV5-1 with TRBJ1-3, with TRBD1 matching over 8 bases. The CDR3 loop spans 13 amino acids. The germline V gene has CDR1 SGHRS and CDR2 YFSETQ. Unmatched junction bases numbered 0, after V lost 4 bases and J lost 3 bases. CDR3 protein: CASSDRGGNTIYF. CDR3 DNA: TGCGCCAGCAGCGACAGGGGTGGAAACACCATATATTTT.

The chain recombines TRBV28 with TRBJ1-1; tentative D call: TRBD1 (6 bases). The germline gives CDR1 MDHEN, CDR2 SYDVKM. This CDR3 is built from 13 residues. Trimming left V 4 bases short and J 3 bases short, with 9 bases between. In nucleotides, the CDR3 is TGTGCCAGCAGTTCTCAGGGGTACACTGAAGCTTTCTTT. The encoded protein is CASSSQGYTEAFF. Variable domain in full (rest from reference TRBV28 and TRBJ1-1): DVKVTQSSRYLVKRTGEKVFLECVQDMDHENMFWYRQDPGLGLRLIYFSYDVKMKEKGDIPEGYSVSREKKERFSLILESASTNQTSMYLCASSSQGYTEAFFGQGTRLTVV.

This sequence joins TRBV5-1 and TRBJ1-4; perhaps TRBD1 as D (6 bases). CDR3 length equals 15 residues. V was clipped by 4 bases and J by 8 bases, with 18 bases between them. Germline V CDR1 and CDR2: SGHRS, YFSETQ. The CDR3 reads CASSPGGRAGEKLFF. The CDR3 nucleotides read TGCGCCAGCAGCCCGGGGGGCCGGGCTGGGGAAAAACTGTTTTTT.

This clone has only a few counts. The chain uses TRBV14 and TRBJ2-1; the match to TRBD1 covers 11 bases. The CDR3 totals 13 residues. The germline gives CDR1 SGHDN, CDR2 FVKESK. V shed 4 bases, J shed 9 bases, and the junction held 2 bases outside the gene matches. The chain's CDR3 is CASSRDRGSEQFF. The CDR3 DNA sequence: TGTGCCAGCAGCCGGGACAGGGGGAGTGAGCAGTTCTTC.

This clone has only one observation. The chain combines TRBV29-1 with TRBJ1-3; D uncertain. Deletions cut 3 bases from V and 4 bases from J, with 4 bases between. The CDR3 runs 11 residues. The germline V gene encodes CDR1 SQVTM and CDR2 ANQGSEA. Written as DNA, the CDR3 is TGCAGCGTTGATTCGGGAAACACCATATATTTT. Translation: CSVDSGNTIYF.

This clone was counted a single time. This sequence joins TRBV6-1 and TRBJ1-2; TRBD1 matches at 9 bases. The germline CDR1 and CDR2 sequences are MNHNS and SASEGT. Unmatched junction bases numbered 3, after V lost 1 base and J lost 3 bases. This CDR3 has 15 residues. The CDR3 region is CASSEGGQGDYGYTF. The CDR3 DNA sequence: TGTGCCAGCAGTGAAGGGGGACAGGGTGACTATGGCTACACCTTC.

This clone was observed a few times. The chain uses TRBV2 and TRBJ1-5; D gene ambiguous. V lost 1 base, J lost 0 bases, and 7 bases lay in between. Germline CDR1 and CDR2: SNHLY and FYNNEI. The CDR3 spans 15 residues. CDR3 sequence (DNA): TGTGCCAGCAGTGAAGACATTTCTAGCAATCAGCCCCAGCATTTT. It encodes CASSEDISSNQPQHF.

The chain employs TRBV4-1 and TRBJ1-2, with D possibly being TRBD1 (6 bases). CDR1 is MGHRA and CDR2 is YSYEKL in the germline V gene. CDR3 length: 15 amino acids. Trimming left V 7 bases short and J 4 bases short, with 19 bases between. CDR3 protein: CASTPEQGPPYGYTF. The CDR3 bases are TGCGCCAGCACTCCGGAACAGGGACCCCCCTATGGCTACACCTTC.

In this sample, this clone turned up once. J is TRBJ2-2 and V is TRBV7-6; 10 nucleotides align to TRBD2. V shed 0 bases and J 7 bases; nucleotides not matched to a gene: 5. The CDR3 sequence is 16 residues long. Germline CDR1 is SGHVS and CDR2 is FNYEAQ. CDR3: CASSLASGGANGELFF. In nucleotides, the CDR3 is TGTGCCAGCAGCTTAGCCAGCGGGGGGGCCAACGGGGAGCTGTTTTTT.

The J gene is TRBJ2-5, the V gene TRBV6-1, with a possible D match to TRBD1 (6 bases). The CDR3 spans 13 residues. Germline V gene sequence: CDR1 MNHNS, CDR2 SASEGT. V lost 10 bases, J lost 1 base, and 13 bases lay in between. CDR3 sequence: CATLTGTQETQYF. For the CDR3, the DNA is TGTGCCACTCTGACAGGAACCCAAGAGACCCAGTACTTC.

This chain links TRBV6-1 with TRBJ1-5; 9 bases align to TRBD1. V lost 3 bases to trimming and J lost 3 bases; unmatched junction nucleotides: 6. The CDR3 is 16 residues long. Per the germline V gene, CDR1 is MNHNS and CDR2 is SASEGT. The CDR3 DNA reads as TGTGCCAGCAGTGATTGGGACAGGGCAGACAATCAGCCCCAGCATTTT. It codes for CASSDWDRADNQPQHF.

The V call is TRBV14, the J call TRBJ2-2; D uncertain. The length of the CDR3 is 14 residues. The V gene lost 4 bases and the J gene lost 1 base, with 7 bases spanning the gap. The germline V gene has CDR1 SGHDN and CDR2 FVKESK. CDR3 DNA sequence: TGTGCCAGCAGCCCGGTTATGAACACCGGGGAGCTGTTTTTT. It translates to CASSPVMNTGELFF.

The CDR3 DNA reads as TGTGCCAGCAGTGCTGGGAGATACACTGAAGCTTTCTTT. It codes for CASSAGRYTEAFF. The chain recombines TRBV6-1 with TRBJ1-1; D is uncertain. Looked up from germline, CDR1 is MNHNS and CDR2 is SASEGT. The CDR3 extends over 13 amino acids. The V and J ends lost 4 bases and 3 bases respectively, with 9 bases between them.

This chain joins TRBV28 and TRBJ2-3, with a possible D match to TRBD2 (6 bases). Germline V gene sequence: CDR1 MDHEN, CDR2 SYDVKM. Between the trimmed V and J ends, which lost 5 bases and 9 bases, there was a span of 18 bases. The CDR3 totals 14 residues. The CDR3 loop is CASSPSLGGRTQYF. CDR3 in DNA: TGTGCCAGCAGTCCTTCGTTGGGGGGAAGGACGCAGTATTTT.

This clone came up a few times. The rearrangement uses TRBV7-9 and TRBJ1-5; D not certain. This CDR3 is built from 15 residues. Germline V gives CDR1 SEHNR, CDR2 FQNEAQ (reference sequence). The V end lost 1 base, the J end lost 2 bases, and 9 bases lay between the germline ends. The CDR3 DNA sequence: TGTGCCAGCAGCTTAGGTGACTGGGGCAATCAGCCCCAGCATTTT. This encodes CASSLGDWGNQPQHF.

The chain employs TRBV2 and TRBJ1-5; D ambiguous. With 0 bases removed from V and 0 bases from J, the gap between germline ends came to 9 bases. Germline V lookup: CDR1 SNHLY, CDR2 FYNNEI. This CDR3 is 16 amino acids long. Here the CDR3 DNA reads TGTGCCAGCAGTGAAGCGCGAGGGTATAGCAATCAGCCCCAGCATTTT. This sequence encodes CASSEARGYSNQPQHF.

The rearrangement joins TRBV6-5 to TRBJ1-1, with TRBD1 as a possible D gene (6 bases). This CDR3 has 12 residues. Germline lookup yields CDR1 MNHEY and CDR2 SVGAGI. Trimming cost V 8 bases and J 2 bases, with 9 bases left between them. In DNA, the CDR3 is TGTGCCAGCCAGGGGCTTAACACTGAAGCTTTCTTT. It specifies CASQGLNTEAFF.

The chain is built from TRBV7-9 and TRBJ1-1; D unclear. CDR1 SEHNR and CDR2 FQNEAQ come from the germline V gene (reference sequence). V was pared by 1 base and J by 0 bases, with 9 bases between. CDR3 size: 15 residues. The CDR3 protein is CASSLGVVMNTEAFF. In DNA form, the CDR3 reads TGTGCCAGCAGCTTAGGTGTAGTCATGAACACTGAAGCTTTCTTT.

The chain combines TRBV9 with TRBJ1-4; D ambiguous. CDR1 SGDLS and CDR2 YYNGEE come from the germline V gene. With 3 bases removed from V and 2 bases from J, the gap between germline ends came to 11 bases. The CDR3 sequence is 15 residues long. CDR3 protein: CASSETSGTNEKLFF. The CDR3 DNA is TGTGCCAGCAGCGAGACCTCCGGGACTAATGAAAAACTGTTTTTT.